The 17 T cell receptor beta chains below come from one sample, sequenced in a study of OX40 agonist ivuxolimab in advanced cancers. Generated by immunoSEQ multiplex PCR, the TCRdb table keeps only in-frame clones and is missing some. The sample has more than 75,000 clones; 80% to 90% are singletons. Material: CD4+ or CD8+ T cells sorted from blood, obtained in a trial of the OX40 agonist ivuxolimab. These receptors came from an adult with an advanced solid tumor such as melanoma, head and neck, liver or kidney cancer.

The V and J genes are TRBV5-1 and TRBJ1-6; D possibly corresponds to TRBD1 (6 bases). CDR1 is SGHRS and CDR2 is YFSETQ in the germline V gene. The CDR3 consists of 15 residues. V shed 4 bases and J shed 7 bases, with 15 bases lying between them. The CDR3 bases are TGCGCCAGCAGCCCGCTGGGGGGGGGCAATTCACCCCTCCACTTT. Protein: CASSPLGGGNSPLHF. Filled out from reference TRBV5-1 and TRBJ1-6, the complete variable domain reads KAGVTQTPRYLIKTRGQQVTLSCSPISGHRSVSWYQQTPGQGLQFLFEYFSETQRNKGNFPGRFSGRQFSNSRSEMNVSTLELGDSALYLCASSPLGGGNSPLHFGNGTRLTVT.

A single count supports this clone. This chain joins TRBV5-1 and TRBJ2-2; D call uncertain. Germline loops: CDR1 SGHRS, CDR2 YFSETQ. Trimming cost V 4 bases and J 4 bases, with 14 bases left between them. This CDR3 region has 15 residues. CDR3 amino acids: CASSRLSSGTGELFF. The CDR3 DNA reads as TGCGCCAGCAGCCGACTCTCCTCGGGCACCGGGGAGCTGTTTTTT.

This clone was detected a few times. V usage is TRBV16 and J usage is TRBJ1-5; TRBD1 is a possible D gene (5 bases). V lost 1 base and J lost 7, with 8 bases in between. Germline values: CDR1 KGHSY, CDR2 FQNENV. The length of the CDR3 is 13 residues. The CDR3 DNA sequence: TGTGCCAGCAGCCAATGGTGGGACCAGCCCCAGCATTTT. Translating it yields CASSQWWDQPQHF.

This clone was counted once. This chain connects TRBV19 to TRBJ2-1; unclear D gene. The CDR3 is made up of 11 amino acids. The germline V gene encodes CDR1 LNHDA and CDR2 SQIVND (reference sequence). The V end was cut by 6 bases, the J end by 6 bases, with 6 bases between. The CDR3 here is CASSGRNEQFF. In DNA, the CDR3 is TGTGCCAGTAGCGGACGCAATGAGCAGTTCTTC.

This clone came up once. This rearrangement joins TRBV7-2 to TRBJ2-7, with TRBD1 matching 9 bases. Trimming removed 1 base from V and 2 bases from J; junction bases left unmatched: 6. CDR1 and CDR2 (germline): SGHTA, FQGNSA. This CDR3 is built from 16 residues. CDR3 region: CASSLDGTGITYEQYV. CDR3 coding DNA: TGTGCCAGCAGCTTAGATGGGACAGGGATTACCTACGAGCAGTACGTC.

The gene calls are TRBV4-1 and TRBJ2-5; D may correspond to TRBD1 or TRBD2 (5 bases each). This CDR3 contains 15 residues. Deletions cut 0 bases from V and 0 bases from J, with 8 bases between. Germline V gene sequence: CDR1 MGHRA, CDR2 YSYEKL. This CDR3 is CASSQDPGHQETQYF. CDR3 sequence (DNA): TGCGCCAGCAGCCAAGATCCGGGACACCAAGAGACCCAGTACTTC.

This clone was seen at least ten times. CDR3 coding DNA: TGTGCCAGCTCACCACCTCAGACCTACGAGCAGTACTTC. It translates to CASSPPQTYEQYF. This chain connects TRBV18 to TRBJ2-7; D ambiguous. V lost 0 bases and J lost 2, with 5 bases in between. The CDR3 runs to 13 residues. Germline V gene lookup returns CDR1 KGHSH and CDR2 LQKENI. Supplemented by reference TRBV18 and TRBJ2-7, the full variable domain reads NAGVMQNPRHLVRRRGQEARLRCSPMKGHSHVYWYRQLPEEGLKFMVYLQKENIIDESGMPKERFSAEFPKEGPSILRIQQVVRGDSAAYFCASSPPQTYEQYFGPGTRLTVT.

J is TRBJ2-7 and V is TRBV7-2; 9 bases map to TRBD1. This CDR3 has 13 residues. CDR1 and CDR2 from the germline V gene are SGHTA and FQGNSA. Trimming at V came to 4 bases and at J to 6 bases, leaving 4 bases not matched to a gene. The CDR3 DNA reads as TGTGCCAGCAGCTCCCAGGACAGGGGCGAGCAGTACGTC. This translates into CASSSQDRGEQYV.

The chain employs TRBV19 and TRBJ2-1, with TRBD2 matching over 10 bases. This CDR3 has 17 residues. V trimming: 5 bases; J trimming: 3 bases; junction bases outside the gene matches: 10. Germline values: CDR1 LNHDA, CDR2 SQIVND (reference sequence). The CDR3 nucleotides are TGTGCCAGTAGTCCTCTTTCTAGCGGGAGAAGCTACAATGAGCAGTTCTTC. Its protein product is CASSPLSSGRSYNEQFF.

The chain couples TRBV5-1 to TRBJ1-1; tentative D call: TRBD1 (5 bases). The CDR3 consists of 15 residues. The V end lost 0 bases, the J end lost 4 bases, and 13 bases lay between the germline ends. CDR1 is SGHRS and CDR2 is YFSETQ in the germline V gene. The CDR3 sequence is CASSLGVQGGTEAFF. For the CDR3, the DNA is TGCGCCAGCAGCTTGGGTGTGCAGGGAGGCACTGAAGCTTTCTTT.

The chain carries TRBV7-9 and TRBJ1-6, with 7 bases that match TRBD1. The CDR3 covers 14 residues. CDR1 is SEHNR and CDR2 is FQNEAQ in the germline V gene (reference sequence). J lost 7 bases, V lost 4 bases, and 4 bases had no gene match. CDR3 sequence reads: CASSYDRVNSPLHF. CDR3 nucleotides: TGTGCCAGCAGCTACGACAGGGTGAATTCACCCCTCCACTTT.

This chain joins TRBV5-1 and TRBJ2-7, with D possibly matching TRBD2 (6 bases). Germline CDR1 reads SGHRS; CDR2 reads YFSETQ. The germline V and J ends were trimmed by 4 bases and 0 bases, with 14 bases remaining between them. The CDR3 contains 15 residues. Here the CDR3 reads CASSRGSVSSYEQYF. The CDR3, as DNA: TGCGCCAGCAGCCGGGGGTCGGTAAGCTCCTACGAGCAGTACTTC.

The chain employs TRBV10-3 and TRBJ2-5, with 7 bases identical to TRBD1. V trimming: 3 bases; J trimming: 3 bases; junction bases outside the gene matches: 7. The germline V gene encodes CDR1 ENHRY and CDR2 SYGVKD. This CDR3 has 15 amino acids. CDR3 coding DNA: TGTGCCATCAGTGAAAGGGGGACAGAGAAAGAGACCCAGTACTTC. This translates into CAISERGTEKETQYF.

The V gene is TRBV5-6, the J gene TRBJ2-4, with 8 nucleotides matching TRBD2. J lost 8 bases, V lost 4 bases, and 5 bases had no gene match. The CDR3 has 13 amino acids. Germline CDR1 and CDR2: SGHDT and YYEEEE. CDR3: CASSAGRGDIQYF. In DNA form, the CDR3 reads TGTGCCAGCAGCGCCGGGAGGGGGGACATTCAGTACTTC.

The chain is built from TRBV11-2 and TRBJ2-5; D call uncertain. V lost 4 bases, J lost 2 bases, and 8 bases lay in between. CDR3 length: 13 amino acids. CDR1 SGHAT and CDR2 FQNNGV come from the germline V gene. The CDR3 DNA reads TGTGCCAGCAGCTCACCCGGGCAAGAGACCCAGTACTTC. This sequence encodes CASSSPGQETQYF.

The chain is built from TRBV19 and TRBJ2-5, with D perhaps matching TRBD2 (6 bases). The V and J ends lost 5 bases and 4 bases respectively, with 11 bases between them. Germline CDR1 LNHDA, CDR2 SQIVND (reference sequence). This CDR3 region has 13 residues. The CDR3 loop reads CASSRLEGETQYF. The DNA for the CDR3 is TGTGCCAGTAGTCGACTAGAAGGAGAGACCCAGTACTTC.

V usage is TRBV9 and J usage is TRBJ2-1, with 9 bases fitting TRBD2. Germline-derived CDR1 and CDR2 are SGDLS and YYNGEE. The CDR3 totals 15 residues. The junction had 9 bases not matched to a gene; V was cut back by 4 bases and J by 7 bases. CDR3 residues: CASSKRREGWNEQFF. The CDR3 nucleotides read TGTGCCAGCAGCAAGCGGCGGGAGGGATGGAATGAGCAGTTCTTC.